Below, 18 T cell receptor beta chains from the same sample are listed, as sequenced in a study of CD8 T cells in ankylosing spondylitis. TCRdb reprocessed the 5' RACE reads via MiXCR and lists one record per CDR3 protein. The sample comprises 250,000 to 400,000 distinct CDR3 sequences, approximately 10% of which are singletons, and 8% to 9.5% rests with the top ten. The sample was blood, either unsorted or a sorted T cell fraction (not recorded which). These receptors originate from a female donor with ankylosing spondylitis or in good health (not recorded which).

The chain joins TRBV5-1 to TRBJ2-5, with 8 bases fitting TRBD1. Germline CDR1 and CDR2: SGHRS and YFSETQ. This CDR3 is built from 17 residues. V shed 3 bases, J shed 2 bases, and the junction held 12 bases outside the gene matches. CDR3 sequence (DNA): TGCGCCAGCAGCTCTCCACAGACAGGGGTAACTCAAGAGACCCAGTACTTC. Translation gives CASSSPQTGVTQETQYF.

A single count supports this clonotype. It is likely a read error, because the conserved phenylalanine at the end of the CDR3 is missing. The chain uses TRBV6-2 or TRBV6-3 and TRBJ2-3; tentative D call: TRBD1 (7 bases). Germline loops: CDR1 MNHEY, CDR2 SVGEGT. This CDR3 is 17 amino acids long. CDR3 coding DNA: TGTGCCAGCAGTTACTCACAGGGGAGAACTAGCACAGAAACGCAGTATCTT. Translated: CASSYSQGRTSTETQYL.

The rearrangement links TRBV29-1 to TRBJ2-7; D gene unclear. The V gene lost 5 bases and the J gene lost 3 bases, with 17 bases spanning the gap. The CDR3 runs 14 residues. Germline V gives CDR1 SQVTM, CDR2 ANQGSEA. The DNA for the CDR3 is TGCAGCGTTAAAGCCGCAGGCCCCGGCTACGAGCAGTACTTC. Translation gives CSVKAAGPGYEQYF.

This clonotype was observed at least ten times. The gene calls are TRBV20-1 and TRBJ2-5; 10 bases fit TRBD2. Germline CDR1 DFQATT, CDR2 SNEGSKA (reference sequence). The J segment lost 4 bases and the V segment lost 0 bases, leaving 11 bases of the junction unmatched. The CDR3 runs to 17 residues. CDR3 residues: CSARDPGLAVLGETQYF. The CDR3 coding sequence is TGCAGTGCTAGAGATCCCGGACTAGCGGTATTAGGAGAGACCCAGTACTTC.

The rearrangement joins TRBV30 to TRBJ1-1, with 11 bases identical to TRBD1. Germline CDR1 reads GTSNPN; CDR2 reads SVGIG (reference sequence). J lost 3 bases, V lost 5 bases, and 5 bases had no gene match. The CDR3 length is 14 residues. The CDR3 sequence is CAWEWGQGDTEAFF. The CDR3 DNA reads TGTGCCTGGGAATGGGGACAGGGGGACACTGAAGCTTTCTTT.

This clonotype was seen repeatedly, ten times or more. The chain recombines TRBV20-1 with TRBJ1-4; D not resolved. Trimming cost V 2 bases and J 0 bases, with 10 bases left between them. Germline V CDR1 and CDR2: DFQATT, SNEGSKA (reference sequence). The CDR3 covers 15 residues. The CDR3 DNA reads as TGCAGTGCTAGACGGGCAGAGACAACTAATGAAAAACTGTTTTTT. It is translated as CSARRAETTNEKLFF.

This clonotype showed up many times. The chain combines TRBV28 with TRBJ1-3, with unresolved D. The ends were cut back, 6 bases at V and 4 bases at J, with 13 bases in the middle. Germline CDR1 reads MDHEN; CDR2 reads SYDVKM. This CDR3 has 14 amino acids. CDR3 in DNA: TGTGCCAGCAGCAAACAGACGTCGGGAAACACCATATATTTT. Protein: CASSKQTSGNTIYF.

This clonotype has at least ten counts. V usage is TRBV9 and J usage is TRBJ2-3; D unclear. Germline lookup yields CDR1 SGDLS and CDR2 YYNGEE. This CDR3 region has 14 residues. V gave up 3 bases and J gave up 1 base, with 9 bases separating them. CDR3 amino acids: CASSADLRTDTQYF. CDR3 sequence (DNA): TGTGCCAGCAGCGCCGACTTGCGCACAGATACGCAGTATTTT. The full variable domain, its missing parts supplied by reference TRBV9 and TRBJ2-3, is DSGVTQTPKHLITATGQRVTLRCSPRSGDLSVYWYQQSLDQGLQFLIQYYNGEERAKGNILERFSAQQFPDLHSELNLSSLELGDSALYFCASSADLRTDTQYFGPGTRLTVL.

This clonotype was counted a few times. This chain connects TRBV6-1 to TRBJ2-1, with 10 nucleotides matching TRBD2. The CDR3 runs 19 residues. Germline loops: CDR1 MNHNS, CDR2 SASEGT. V lost 6 bases and J lost 7; bases outside the gene matches: 21. The CDR3 spells CASRPPAHSGGSLRNEQFF. The CDR3 DNA follows: TGTGCCAGCAGACCCCCTGCCCATAGCGGGGGGAGTCTTAGGAATGAGCAGTTCTTC.

This clonotype was recorded at least ten times. The chain combines TRBV7-6 with TRBJ2-3, with 12 positions matching TRBD2. The CDR3 is made up of 17 amino acids. After removal of 7 bases from V and 4 bases from J, the junction contained 12 bases not matched to a gene. CDR1 is SGHVS, CDR2 FNYEAQ, per germline. The CDR3 here is CASTQELAGGGSDTQYF. CDR3 nucleotides: TGTGCCAGCACCCAAGAACTAGCGGGAGGTGGCTCAGATACGCAGTATTTT.

The chain uses TRBV9 and TRBJ2-4; D perhaps matches TRBD1 (6 bases). The CDR3 length is 14 residues. Trimming took off 4 bases at V and 6 bases at J, with 14 bases between the two ends. Germline lookup yields CDR1 SGDLS and CDR2 YYNGEE. CDR3 residues: CASSRDRTRNIQYF. DNA for the CDR3: TGTGCCAGCAGCAGAGACAGGACGCGAAACATTCAGTACTTC.

This clonotype showed up many times. The rearrangement uses TRBV5-1 and TRBJ1-2; D unclear. The CDR3 length is 17 residues. V was clipped by 1 base and J by 5 bases, with 21 bases between them. Germline CDR1 is SGHRS and CDR2 is YFSETQ. In DNA form, the CDR3 reads TGCGCCAGCAGCTTGAACACTCCTCATGACATCCCTTATGGCTACACCTTC. Encoded protein: CASSLNTPHDIPYGYTF.

In this sample, this clonotype turned up many times. This sequence joins TRBV7-9 and TRBJ1-2, with 7 nucleotides matching TRBD1. The germline gives CDR1 SEHNR, CDR2 FQNEAQ (reference sequence). There are 15 residues in the CDR3. V gave up 1 base and J gave up 4 bases; unmatched junction bases: 6. As DNA, the CDR3 is TGTGCCAGCAGCTTAGAAGCAGGGACAGCCTATGGCTACACCTTC. This translates into CASSLEAGTAYGYTF.

This clonotype has a count of ten or more. The chain links TRBV12-3 or TRBV12-4 to TRBJ2-7; 10 bases map to TRBD1. The CDR3 covers 14 residues. After removal of 6 bases from V and 2 bases from J, the junction contained 4 bases not matched to a gene. The CDR3 sequence is CASSHGQGAYEQYF. CDR3 DNA sequence: TGTGCCAGCAGCCACGGACAGGGGGCCTACGAGCAGTACTTC.

This chain links TRBV5-1 with TRBJ2-7; TRBD1 aligns across 7 bases. J gave up 5 bases and V 0 bases, and 14 bases lay outside the gene matches. Germline CDR1 reads SGHRS; CDR2 reads YFSETQ. The CDR3 sequence is 17 residues long. The CDR3 region has the DNA TGCGCCAGCAGCTTGGTGACAGGGTCGTCCTCGCAAAACGAGCAGTACTTC. Its protein is CASSLVTGSSSQNEQYF. Drawing the rest from reference TRBV5-1 and TRBJ2-7, the complete variable domain is KAGVTQTPRYLIKTRGQQVTLSCSPISGHRSVSWYQQTPGQGLQFLFEYFSETQRNKGNFPGRFSGRQFSNSRSEMNVSTLELGDSALYLCASSLVTGSSSQNEQYFGPGTRLTVT.

The gene calls are TRBV7-2 and TRBJ2-2, with a possible D match to TRBD1 (5 bases). The germline V and J ends were trimmed by 7 bases and 5 bases, with 11 bases remaining between them. CDR1 is SGHTA, CDR2 FQGNSA, per germline. This CDR3 comprises 13 residues. The CDR3 DNA reads as TGTGCCAGCAATCAGGGTTGGACCGGGGAGCTGTTTTTT. The encoded protein is CASNQGWTGELFF.

This clonotype has a count of ten or more. The chain is built from TRBV6-1 and TRBJ2-7; weak D call: TRBD1 (5 bases). V gave up 2 bases and J gave up 4 bases, with 15 bases separating them. Germline V gene sequence: CDR1 MNHNS, CDR2 SASEGT. CDR3 size: 15 residues. CDR3 residues: CASSELPGHIYEQYF. The CDR3 nucleotides are TGTGCCAGCAGTGAACTCCCCGGACACATTTACGAGCAGTACTTC.

This clonotype was seen repeatedly, ten times or more. The rearrangement joins TRBV12-3 or TRBV12-4 to TRBJ2-2, with D maybe TRBD2 (5 bases). Trimming left V 3 bases short and J 4 bases short, with 9 bases between. The CDR3 runs 14 residues. CDR3 region: CASSFLRGTGELFF. The CDR3, as DNA: TGTGCCAGCAGTTTCCTCCGGGGCACCGGGGAGCTGTTTTTT.